This T cell receptor beta chain was sequenced during a study of CD8 T cells in Susac syndrome. At the level of the study: Among sequenced Susac syndrome patients, 5 or 6 had active disease and fewer than ten were in remission.

TEMRA cells underwent FACS enrichment and CD8+ and CD4+ T cells underwent negative isolation. Random hexamers were used to reverse transcribe the RNA input (0.5 to 1 ug). The amplification used immunoSEQ multiplex PCR on TCR beta CDR3; it spanned 54 Vbeta and 13 Jbeta. TCRdb re-called the immunoSEQ multiplex PCR reads with MiXCR, one entry per CDR3 protein. The sample shows 170,000 or so distinct CDR3 sequences, about 96% of them seen only once. What was sequenced was CD4+ T cells from PBMCs. This TCR was sampled from a human donor with Susac syndrome.

CDR3: CASSPQLAGGETQYF. In DNA, the CDR3 is TGTGCCAGCAGTCCCCAACTAGCGGGAGGGGAGACCCAGTACTTC. V and J are TRBV6-2 or TRBV6-3 and TRBJ2-5; 13 nucleotides agree with TRBD2. Unmatched junction bases numbered 5, after V lost 5 bases and J lost 5 bases. Per germline, CDR1 MNHEY and CDR2 SVGEGT. CDR3 length: 15 residues.